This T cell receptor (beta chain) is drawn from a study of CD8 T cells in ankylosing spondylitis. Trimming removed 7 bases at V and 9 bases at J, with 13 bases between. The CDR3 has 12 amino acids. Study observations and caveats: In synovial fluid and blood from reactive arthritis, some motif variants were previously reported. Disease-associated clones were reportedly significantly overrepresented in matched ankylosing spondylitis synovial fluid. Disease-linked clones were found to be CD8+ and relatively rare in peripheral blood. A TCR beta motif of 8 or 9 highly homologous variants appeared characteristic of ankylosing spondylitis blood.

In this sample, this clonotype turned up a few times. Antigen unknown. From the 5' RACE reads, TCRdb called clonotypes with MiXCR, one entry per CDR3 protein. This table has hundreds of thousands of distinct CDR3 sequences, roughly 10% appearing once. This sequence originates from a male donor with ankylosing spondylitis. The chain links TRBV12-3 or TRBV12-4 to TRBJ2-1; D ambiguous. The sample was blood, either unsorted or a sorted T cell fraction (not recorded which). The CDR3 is CASIGVLGEQFF. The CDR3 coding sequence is TGTGCCAGCATTGGGGTGTTGGGTGAGCAGTTCTTC.